Here is one TCR beta chain with its context. Recruits, aged about 18 to 95 years, lived in 24 US areas. In the original processing: Using reference gene primer amplification, nucleated cell counts were estimated. Profiling relied on immunoSEQ multiplex PCR, and the TCRdb table lists in-frame clones only, not all of them. Clone size and V and J calls were adopted from that table, with D and trimming inferred from the DNA. The sample records about 200,000 clones, around 81% being singletons. This entry comes from a study of blood T cell repertoires in COVID-19. Study summary: Samples representing acute and convalescent COVID-19 were sourced from the United States, Italy and Spain.

The CDR3 sequence is 16 residues long. Germline CDR1 and CDR2: LGHDT and YNNKEL (reference sequence). V lost 1 base, J lost 8 bases, and 6 bases stayed unmatched. This sequence originates from a man aged 35-49 years who had recovered from COVID-19. Sequencing was performed on PBMCs or T cells enriched from blood (not recorded which). The chain has TRBV3-1 (or the pseudogene TRBV3-2) and TRBJ2-3; 13 bases line up with TRBD2. The CDR3, as DNA: TGTGCCAGCAGCCAAGTTACTAGCGGGGGGGCAGTTACGCAGTATTTT. It specifies CASSQVTSGGAVTQYF.